This T cell receptor beta chain is from a study of blood T cells in healthy people across ages (dated by TCRdb to 2013 to 2016). Context from the whole study: In model experiments, template switching captured about one uniquely barcoded TCR beta cDNA molecule for every two T cells. To avoid experimental bias, donors of different ages were spread randomly across the sequencing lanes. Donors were grouped into four age groups: young (average approximately 15 years), middle-aged (39), aged (62) and long-lived (around 80). Two additional independent replicas of 1 million unique cDNA reads from the same blood draw were analyzed for two donors (one aged 18 to 30 and one aged 80 or older). The study measured age-related changes in TCR beta repertoire diversity using deep sequencing normalized with unique cDNA molecular identifiers.

The approximately 39 donors, aged about 6 to 100 years, were systemically healthy Caucasian individuals from Russia. Each donor gave around 9.9 milliliters of peripheral blood, collected into EDTA-treated Vacutainer tubes. Ficoll-Paque density-gradient centrifugation was used to isolate PBMCs, with at least 6 million obtained per sample. Trizol reagent was used to extract total RNA from PBMCs, with at least 5.5 micrograms per sample. For every donor, flow cytometry on a PBMC aliquot measured the percentage of naive CD45RAhigh/CD27high T cells. The paper's findings and limits, for the study overall: Observed TCR beta diversity correlated strongly with the percentage of naive T cells measured by flow cytometry. Estimates of total diversity based on one million sequenced T cells were regarded as lower bounds and as underestimates. As age increased, observed TCR beta diversity per million T cells dropped in a roughly linear way, and a significant reduction was already evident by age 40. Donor CMV infection status was unknown, potentially confounding age-related changes in expanded clonotypes. Since profiling was done on bulk unsorted PBMCs, naive and antigen-experienced compartments could not be conclusively compared. Compared with the aged group, the long-lived group had more naive CD4+ T cells, fewer expanded clones and increased TCR diversity, suggesting age selection.

Library generation was performed with 5' RACE. For sequencing, an Illumina HiSeq 2500 was employed. A second PCR of about 6 to 11 cycles was performed with a sample-barcoded 5' primer and a J-beta primer mix. A unique molecular identifier was introduced onto each TCR beta cDNA molecule by a template-switch 5' adaptor carrying 12 random nucleotides. Each sample yielded at least 3 million CDR3-containing paired-end reads. The Mint cDNA synthesis kit, primed by a TRBC-specific oligonucleotide, was used to synthesize first-strand cDNA from all RNA. Following uracil-DNA glycosylase treatment, a first 18-cycle PCR with universal primers M1SS and BC2_uni_R was performed on all cDNA. Per the original workflow: Each sample was normalized by randomly selecting 1 million high-quality reads, each carrying a distinct molecular identifier. Reads with shared molecular identifiers were discarded instead of being binned into consensus sequences. MiTCR, with a Q25 quality threshold and the strictest error-elimination algorithm, was used for CDR3 identification, clonotype clustering and error correction. A nonparametric unseen species model with Euler transformation was used to estimate lower-bound total TCR beta diversity. TCRdb's own reprocessing of the public reads used fastp at Q25 and MiXCR and kept productive beta chains. Under each unique CDR3 protein, matching rows form one entry showing the most common genes and DNA. The V and J calls and clone size are TCRdb's, not the authors'. The sample table holds hundreds of thousands of distinct CDR3 sequences, of which 56% were seen once. The ten top clones hold approximately 24% of the sample.

Remarks on this clonotype: What antigen it recognizes has not been identified. Qualities for individual bases were not recorded, and no much larger clone is one base off.

Sequenced material: blood. This TCR came from a middle-aged man in good health.

The bases are TGTGCCAGCAGTGATGGTACAGTCGGGGGCGCCTATGGCTACACCTTC. Translated, it gives CASSDGTVGGAYGYTF. The chain joins TRBV25-1 to TRBJ1-2; TRBD1 is perhaps the D gene, given 6 matching bases. The germline V gene yields MGHDK for CDR1 and SYGVNS for CDR2. The CDR3 starts with the cysteine, ends with the phenylalanine, and has 16 residues. Just the 48-base CDR3 DNA is kept, in frame starting at base 1. V is reduced by 3 bases and J by 4 bases, leaving a spacing of 18 bases between them.